Below, 27 T cell receptor beta chains from the same sample are listed, as sequenced in a study of shared T cell receptors in the human thymus. Generated by immunoSEQ multiplex PCR, the TCRdb table keeps only in-frame clones and is missing some. Seen here are 650,000 to 950,000 clones, around 85% observed once, and the top ten hold roughly 0.01%. A further study also used this sample, focusing on human thymus T cells.

Source material: thymocytes. These receptors originate from a girl under two years old with a congenital heart defect.

The chain carries TRBV7-3 and TRBJ2-7; possible D gene TRBD1, 5 bases. This CDR3 comprises 15 residues. Germline assignment: CDR1 SGHTA and CDR2 FQGTGA. V lost 2 bases, J lost 2 bases, and 13 bases lay in between. The CDR3 loop reads CASSLQGQRAYEQYF. Written as DNA, the CDR3 is TGTGCCAGCAGCTTACAGGGCCAGCGCGCCTACGAGCAGTACTTC.

Points on this clone: The identical CDR3 is also encoded by other nucleotide sequences in the sample. V and J are TRBV29-1 and TRBJ1-4, with TRBD1 identical over 7 bases. CDR1 and CDR2 (germline): SQVTM, ANQGSEA. The V segment lost 5 bases and the J segment 4 bases; nucleotides outside the gene matches: 4. The CDR3 extends over 13 amino acids. CDR3 nucleotide sequence: TGCAGCGTTAGGGACAGTAGTAATGAAAAACTGTTTTTT. As protein: CSVRDSSNEKLFF.

The chain has TRBV29-1 and TRBJ2-1; maybe TRBD2 (5 bases). The V end was cut by 4 bases, the J end by 3 bases, with 13 bases between. This CDR3 is built from 14 residues. The germline V gene encodes CDR1 SQVTM and CDR2 ANQGSEA. CDR3 loop: CSVAAAVHYNEQFF. The DNA for the CDR3 is TGCAGCGTTGCTGCAGCGGTACACTACAATGAGCAGTTCTTC.

The gene calls are TRBV27 and TRBJ2-2; TRBD1 aligns across 9 bases. CDR1 and CDR2 (germline): MNHEY, SMNVEV (reference sequence). The J segment lost 4 bases and the V segment lost 6 bases, leaving 6 bases of the junction unmatched. The CDR3 has 15 amino acids. The CDR3 sequence is CASRGRDRVTGELFF. CDR3 coding DNA: TGTGCCAGCAGGGGCAGGGACAGGGTCACCGGGGAGCTGTTTTTT.

The rearrangement joins TRBV7-9 to TRBJ1-5, with D unresolved. The CDR3 loop spans 13 amino acids. Trimming took 3 bases from V and 4 from J, leaving 7 bases between them. CDR1 SEHNR and CDR2 FQNEAQ come from the germline V gene (reference sequence). The CDR3 sequence: CASSLGVNQPQHF. The DNA of the CDR3 is TGTGCCAGCAGCTTGGGAGTGAATCAGCCCCAGCATTTT.

This clone was observed once. The chain is built from TRBV2 and TRBJ1-1; D gene unclear. V was cut by 7 bases and J by 3 bases, with 15 bases left in between. Germline V CDR1 and CDR2: SNHLY, FYNNEI. The CDR3 spans 14 residues. The CDR3 loop reads CASTPRGGHTEAFF. The CDR3 region has the DNA TGTGCCAGCACCCCCCGGGGAGGGCACACTGAAGCTTTCTTT. Looking up the rest from reference TRBV2 and TRBJ1-1 gives the full variable domain: EPEVTQTPSHQVTQMGQEVILRCVPISNHLYFYWYRQILGQKVEFLVSFYNNEISEKSEIFDDQFSVERPDGSNFTLKIRSTKLEDSAMYFCASTPRGGHTEAFFGQGTRLTVV.

V usage is TRBV6-5 and J usage is TRBJ1-2, with TRBD1 matching over 7 bases. In germline, CDR1 is MNHEY, CDR2 SVGAGI. Losses at the gene ends were 5 bases for V and 6 bases for J; bases not matched to a gene: 9. The CDR3 spans 14 residues. CDR3 amino acids: CASSELDRIHGYTF. In DNA form, the CDR3 reads TGTGCCAGCAGTGAACTGGACAGGATACATGGCTACACCTTC.

The V call is TRBV7-6, the J call TRBJ2-5; weak D call: TRBD1 (6 bases). The CDR3 totals 14 residues. Germline CDR1 is SGHVS and CDR2 is FNYEAQ. Trimming took off 4 bases at V and 7 bases at J, with 16 bases between the two ends. The CDR3 loop reads CASSWTAPQVTQYF. Written as DNA, the CDR3 is TGTGCCAGCAGCTGGACAGCCCCGCAGGTGACCCAGTACTTC.

The V and J genes are TRBV7-9 and TRBJ1-5; tentatively, D is TRBD1 (6 bases). This CDR3 is 14 amino acids long. V lost 5 bases to trimming and J lost 5 bases, with 13 bases between them. CDR1 is SEHNR, CDR2 FQNEAQ, per germline (reference sequence). For the CDR3, the DNA is TGTGCCAGCAGCGGGGGCAGGCCACATCAGCCCCAGCATTTT. Encoded protein: CASSGGRPHQPQHF. Drawing the rest from reference TRBV7-9 and TRBJ1-5, the complete variable domain is DTGVSQNPRHKITKRGQNVTFRCDPISEHNRLYWYRQTLGQGPEFLTYFQNEAQLEKSRLLSDRFSAERPKGSFSTLEIQRTEQGDSAMYLCASSGGRPHQPQHFGDGTRLSIL.

The chain employs TRBV7-9 and TRBJ2-1, with D possibly being TRBD1 (5 bases). V was trimmed by 2 bases and J by 7 bases, leaving 12 bases between them. The CDR3 spans 14 residues. CDR1 is SEHNR, CDR2 FQNEAQ, per germline (reference sequence). CDR3 amino acids: CASSLRGLWNEQFF. DNA for the CDR3: TGTGCCAGCAGCTTAAGGGGCCTGTGGAATGAGCAGTTCTTC.

The rearrangement links TRBV25-1 to TRBJ2-1; 11 bases are a match to TRBD2. This CDR3 is 15 amino acids long. Germline V gives CDR1 MGHDK, CDR2 SYGVNS. V dropped 7 bases and J dropped 7; count of bases not matched to a gene: 9. The CDR3 DNA is TGTGCCAGCACCTCTAGCGGGGGGACCGTAAATGAGCAGTTCTTC. Amino acid sequence: CASTSSGGTVNEQFF.

The V gene is TRBV4-1, the J gene TRBJ1-1; D perhaps matches TRBD1 (5 bases). The CDR3 covers 16 residues. Germline CDR1 is MGHRA and CDR2 is YSYEKL. The ends were cut back, 6 bases at V and 6 bases at J, with 23 bases in the middle. The CDR3 coding sequence is TGCGCCAGCAGTTTCGCAGTAAGGGACCCTAGCGCTGAAGCTTTCTTT. Its protein is CASSFAVRDPSAEAFF.

The genes are TRBV7-2 and TRBJ2-1; the D is unclear. Germline V CDR1 and CDR2: SGHTA, FQGNSA. CDR3 size: 15 residues. Trimming removed 0 bases at V and 5 bases at J, with 11 bases between. DNA for the CDR3: TGTGCCAGCAGCTTAGCAGCCACTTACGACAATGAGCAGTTCTTC. This encodes CASSLAATYDNEQFF.

The CDR3 is CAWSAAGGTDTQYF. The CDR3 nucleotides read TGTGCCTGGAGTGCGGCGGGGGGGACAGATACGCAGTATTTT. The chain recombines TRBV30 with TRBJ2-3; 9 nucleotides line up with TRBD2. The CDR3 loop spans 14 amino acids. V shed 1 base and J 3 bases; nucleotides not matched to a gene: 2. Looked up from germline, CDR1 is GTSNPN and CDR2 is SVGIG (reference sequence).

The chain links TRBV4-1 to TRBJ1-1, with D perhaps matching TRBD1 (5 bases). Germline V gene lookup returns CDR1 MGHRA and CDR2 YSYEKL. V gave up 0 bases and J gave up 4 bases, with 12 bases separating them. The length of the CDR3 is 15 residues. Here the CDR3 DNA reads TGCGCCAGCAGCCAAGAGCAAGGGAGGGGCACTGAAGCTTTCTTT. Residues: CASSQEQGRGTEAFF.

As DNA, the CDR3 is TGTGCCAGCAGTGAAGTCCCCCCGTTAACTAGCGGGGGTGGTATTGTTCGCTACGAGCAGTACTTC. It translates to CASSEVPPLTSGGGIVRYEQYF. The rearrangement joins TRBV6-1 to TRBJ2-7, with 11 positions matching TRBD2. CDR3 length: 22 amino acids. Trimming at V came to 1 base and at J to 3 bases, leaving 23 bases not matched to a gene. Germline-derived CDR1 and CDR2 are MNHNS and SASEGT.

The chain joins TRBV5-5 to TRBJ2-1; D perhaps matches TRBD2 (6 bases). The germline gives CDR1 SGHKS, CDR2 YYEKEE (reference sequence). V was trimmed by 2 bases and J by 1 base, leaving 10 bases between them. The CDR3 contains 15 residues. This chain's CDR3 is CASSFLLASYNEQFF. Written as DNA, the CDR3 is TGTGCCAGCAGCTTCCTACTAGCATCCTACAATGAGCAGTTCTTC.

For this clone: At one of its ends the junction is not consistent with the germline gene, which may arise from a read error. The chain is built from TRBV6-5 and TRBJ2-5, with 11 bases lining up with TRBD1. Germline V lookup: CDR1 MNHEY, CDR2 SVGAGI. The CDR3 covers 15 residues. CDR3 loop: CTSSRKGQGAETQYF. CDR3 DNA: TGTACCAGCAGCAGGAAAGGACAGGGGGCAGAGACCCAGTACTTC.

As to this clone: This CDR3 is also generated by other DNA sequences in the sample. The gene calls are TRBV2 and TRBJ1-5; 9 bases are a match to TRBD1. This CDR3 contains 14 residues. CDR1 is SNHLY, CDR2 FYNNEI, per germline. Unmatched junction bases numbered 2, after V lost 6 bases and J lost 2 bases. Written as DNA, the CDR3 is TGTGCCAGCAGGAGGACAGGGGGCAATCAGCCCCAGCATTTT. Residues: CASRRTGGNQPQHF.

The chain is built from TRBV5-1 and TRBJ1-1; 7 positions match TRBD1. Germline CDR1 SGHRS, CDR2 YFSETQ. The CDR3 runs to 19 residues. With V trimmed by 3 bases and J by 0 bases, 17 bases remained unmatched. The CDR3 DNA reads as TGCGCCAGCAGCTATTCTATCCAAGGGGGCCCTTACATGAACACTGAAGCTTTCTTT. Its translation is CASSYSIQGGPYMNTEAFF.

This rearrangement joins TRBV6-5 to TRBJ1-1; TRBD1 is a possible D gene (5 bases). Germline V lookup: CDR1 MNHEY, CDR2 SVGAGI. The CDR3 extends over 13 amino acids. Between the trimmed V and J ends, which lost 3 bases and 4 bases, there was a span of 9 bases. This CDR3 reads CASSYRGTTEAFF. Written as DNA, the CDR3 is TGTGCCAGCAGTTATCGGGGGACCACTGAAGCTTTCTTT.

The chain combines TRBV4-1 with TRBJ2-3; 10 positions agree with TRBD1. The CDR3 is 21 residues long. V was pared by 4 bases and J by 0 bases, with 19 bases of the junction left unmatched. Germline V lookup: CDR1 MGHRA, CDR2 YSYEKL. The CDR3 loop is CASSRGETGGDEWLSTDTQYF. CDR3 DNA: TGCGCCAGCAGCCGAGGGGAGACAGGGGGCGACGAATGGTTAAGCACAGATACGCAGTATTTT.

Regarding this clone: Distinct nucleotide sequences in the sample also encode this CDR3. The genes are TRBV5-1 and TRBJ1-2; 7 bases agree with TRBD1. This CDR3 has 14 amino acids. The trim removed 0 bases at V and 3 bases at J, leaving 2 bases unmatched. Germline V gene lookup returns CDR1 SGHRS and CDR2 YFSETQ. CDR3 sequence reads: CASSLGQGDYGYTF. The CDR3 nucleotides are TGCGCCAGCAGCTTGGGACAGGGCGACTATGGCTACACCTTC. The full variable domain, in which reference TRBV5-1 and TRBJ1-2 provide the parts outside the CDR3, is KAGVTQTPRYLIKTRGQQVTLSCSPISGHRSVSWYQQTPGQGLQFLFEYFSETQRNKGNFPGRFSGRQFSNSRSEMNVSTLELGDSALYLCASSLGQGDYGYTFGSGTRLTVV.

The chain links TRBV5-6 to TRBJ1-6; possible D gene TRBD1, 6 bases. There are 16 residues in the CDR3. V gave up 0 bases and J gave up 8 bases, with 15 bases separating them. CDR1 SGHDT and CDR2 YYEEEE come from the germline V gene. In DNA, the CDR3 is TGTGCCAGCAGCTTGGAGGGACAACGGGAAGATTCACCCCTCCACTTT. Protein: CASSLEGQREDSPLHF.

The sample holds a few counts of this clone. The chain has TRBV6-5 and TRBJ2-7; maybe TRBD2 (5 bases). Trimming took off 5 bases at V and 12 bases at J, with 20 bases between the two ends. CDR1 is MNHEY, CDR2 SVGAGI, per germline. This CDR3 spans 13 amino acids. CDR3 residues: CASSHPRTGVVYF. The CDR3 bases are TGTGCCAGCAGTCACCCCCGAACCGGGGTTGTGTACTTC.

This clone appeared once. This chain joins TRBV5-3 and TRBJ1-5; weak D call: TRBD1 (6 bases). TRBV5-3 is filed as an ORF, its function uncertain. V was shortened by 1 base and J by 5 bases, with 22 bases between the two germline ends. The CDR3 loop spans 18 amino acids. CDR3 loop: CARSLWRSWDKPDQPQHF. In nucleotides, the CDR3 is TGTGCCAGAAGCTTGTGGCGGTCCTGGGACAAGCCTGATCAGCCCCAGCATTTT.

The J gene is TRBJ1-2, the V gene TRBV2; the D is unclear. Germline CDR1 and CDR2: SNHLY and FYNNEI. CDR3 length: 15 amino acids. V lost 4 bases, J lost 4 bases, and 16 bases lay in between. CDR3 in amino acids: CASSAPLLSGYGYTF. The CDR3 DNA reads TGTGCCAGCAGTGCGCCACTGCTATCAGGCTATGGCTACACCTTC.